This entry describes one TCR beta chain. No antigen is known for it. These data come from a study of blood T cells in healthy people across ages. Study results and caveats: The study regarded diversity estimates from one million T cells as underestimates. Per-million-T-cell TCR beta diversity fell roughly linearly with age.

Each sample yielded at least 6.5 million isolated PBMCs. A J-beta primer mix and a sample-barcoded 5' primer were used in a second PCR of about 6 to 12 cycles. A tag from a template-switch adaptor with 12 random nucleotides marked each cDNA molecule. TCRdb re-analysed the 5' RACE reads in MiXCR, keeping a single row per CDR3 protein. The sample consists of over 950,000 distinct CDR3 sequences, approximately 50% of them appearing once. V lost 0 bases, J lost 0 bases, and 18 bases lay in between. Germline-derived CDR1 and CDR2 are MNHEY and SVGEGT. This CDR3 is 19 amino acids long. The source of this sequence is a woman in her fifties or sixties in good health. Sequenced: blood. The V gene is TRBV6-2 or TRBV6-3, the J gene TRBJ2-4, with a possible D match to TRBD2 (5 bases). The DNA for the CDR3 is TGTGCCAGCAGTTACTCTACCCATGGGGAGACCCTAGCCAAAAACATTCAGTACTTC. This translates into CASSYSTHGETLAKNIQYF.